This is a list of T cell receptor beta chains from one sample in a study of technical replicates of blood from a handful of donors. TCRdb's table, derived via immunoSEQ multiplex PCR, lists solely in-frame clones and lacks some. The repertoire holds about 59,000 clones, with roughly 93% as singletons. What was sequenced was PBMCs. The receptors originated from a human donor in good health. Some clones in this sample may be carry-over from other donors' samples. Each CDR3 is given with its conserved first and last residue. The D gene is left open where the match is weak. For some rows the clone size is stated as once, few or many, or as a class when expanded; others skip it.

>TRBJ2-7|-|-|TRBV11-2
CASSHNSDREQYF
TGTGCCAGCAGCCACAACTCCGACAGGGAGCAGTACTTC
>TRBJ2-5|once|-|TRBV7-2
CASSLFWGGETQYF
TGTGCCAGCAGCTTGTTCTGGGGAGGAGAGACCCAGTACTTC
>TRBJ1-1|once|-|TRBV5-1
CASSLVTVEGNTEAFF
TGCGCCAGCAGCTTGGTTACGGTTGAGGGGAACACTGAAGCTTTCTTT
>TRBJ2-2|-|-|TRBV5-6
CASSTYRVRAGELFF
TGTGCCAGCAGCACCTACAGGGTTAGGGCCGGGGAGCTGTTTTTT
>TRBJ2-1|-|-|TRBV4-3
CASSQEGGGSYNEQFF
TGCGCCAGCAGCCAAGAGGGAGGGGGTTCCTACAATGAGCAGTTCTTC
>TRBJ2-1|once|-|TRBV6-5
CASRPSPRNEQFF
TGTGCCAGCAGGCCGTCCCCGAGGAATGAGCAGTTCTTC
>TRBJ1-2|once|TRBD1|TRBV4-3
CASSRILQTGNGYTF
TGCGCCAGCAGCCGTATACTCCAGACAGGGAACGGCTACACCTTC
>TRBJ1-2|-|-|TRBV10-3
CAISESNAGNYGYTF
TGTGCCATCAGTGAGTCGAATGCGGGGAACTATGGCTACACCTTC
>TRBJ2-3|-|-|TRBV6-1
CASSERGVAEVLTDTQYF
TGTGCCAGCAGTGAACGGGGCGTAGCGGAGGTCCTCACAGATACGCAGTATTTT
>TRBJ1-5|-|-|TRBV27
CASRPQGGNQPQHF
TGTGCCAGCAGGCCCCAAGGGGGCAATCAGCCCCAGCATTTT
>TRBJ2-5|-|TRBD2|TRBV9
CASSVATRGGLAGVQETQYF
TGTGCCAGCAGCGTAGCTACGAGGGGGGGACTAGCGGGGGTACAAGAGACCCAGTACTTC
>TRBJ2-5|-|TRBD1|TRBV29-1
CSVRTGGTWTETQYF
TGCAGCGTTAGGACAGGGGGTACTTGGACGGAGACCCAGTACTTC
>TRBJ1-3|-|-|TRBV5-5
CASSQLEPGNTIYF
TGTGCCAGCAGCCAGCTAGAACCTGGAAACACCATATATTTT
>TRBJ1-1|-|TRBD1|TRBV4-1
CASSQDAAGGEAFF
TGCGCCAGCAGCCAAGATGCGGCAGGGGGTGAAGCTTTCTTT
>TRBJ1-1|-|-|TRBV5-6
CASSVYTEAFF
TGTGCCAGCAGCGTATACACTGAAGCTTTCTTT
>TRBJ2-7|-|-|TRBV7-3
CASSLGWTPSYEQYF
TGTGCCAGCAGCTTAGGGTGGACACCCTCCTACGAGCAGTACTTC